This TCR beta chain was identified in a study of OX40 agonist ivuxolimab in advanced cancers. Overall study: Patients with prior anti-PD-1, anti-PD-L1 or anti-CTLA-4 therapy were eligible; roughly 41% had some. Broader study findings: The antigens recognized by the expanded peripheral T cells, that is their antigen specificity, were not determined. Clonal expansion among partial responders at 0.1-3.0 mg/kg ranked near the lowest. In general, CD8+ T cells held more expanded clones than CD4+ did, on average.

As concerns this clone: Its matching antigen is unknown.

Only in-frame clones appear in the TCRdb table, and some are missing; sequencing was by immunoSEQ multiplex PCR. The table shows roughly 100,000 clones, with approximately 93% occurring only once. V was pared by 0 bases and J by 4 bases, with 6 bases between. CDR1 and CDR2 (germline): MNHEY, SVGAGI. The CDR3 contains 13 residues. The sequences come from CD4+ or CD8+ T cells sorted from blood, collected in a trial of the OX40 agonist ivuxolimab. This receptor was identified in an adult with an advanced solid tumor such as melanoma, head and neck, liver or kidney cancer. J is TRBJ2-5 and V is TRBV6-5; D gene uncertain. The CDR3 reads CASSYSYRETQYF. In DNA form, the CDR3 reads TGTGCCAGCAGTTACTCTTACCGAGAGACCCAGTACTTC.